What follows are 24 T cell receptor beta chains derived from one specimen sequenced in a study of blood T cell repertoires in COVID-19. Clones were sequenced by immunoSEQ multiplex PCR, and TCRdb holds only the in-frame ones, with some missing. Of a few hundred thousand clones in the sample, 80% to 90% were seen once. The specimen sequenced was peripheral blood. These TCRs come from a woman in her forties or fifties with acute or convalescent COVID-19.

In regard to this clone: In the same sample, other DNA sequences code for this CDR3. The chain combines TRBV12-3 or TRBV12-4 with TRBJ1-5, with D uncertain. The V gene lost 5 bases and the J gene lost 8 bases, with 7 bases spanning the gap. CDR3 length: 11 amino acids. The CDR3 is CASSLGEPQHF. The CDR3 coding sequence is TGTGCCAGCAGTCTAGGCGAGCCCCAGCATTTT.

The chain couples TRBV7-2 to TRBJ1-2, with 7 bases that match TRBD1. The germline CDR1 and CDR2 sequences are SGHTA and FQGNSA. The length of the CDR3 is 15 residues. The junction had 10 bases not matched to a gene; V was cut back by 4 bases and J by 5 bases. The CDR3 is CASSSNLGTVYGYTF. The CDR3 DNA reads TGTGCCAGCAGCTCGAACCTAGGGACAGTGTATGGCTACACCTTC.

The rearrangement links TRBV18 to TRBJ2-3, with 7 positions matching TRBD2. CDR3 length: 15 residues. V shed 2 bases and J 0 bases; nucleotides not matched to a gene: 2. Germline lookup yields CDR1 KGHSH and CDR2 LQKENI. The CDR3 nucleotides read TGTGCCAGCTCACCATGGGGAGGGAGCACAGATACGCAGTATTTT. Encoded protein: CASSPWGGSTDTQYF.

The chain joins TRBV7-6 to TRBJ2-1; 10 nucleotides line up with TRBD2. V shed 1 base, J shed 9 bases, and the junction held 9 bases outside the gene matches. The CDR3 is 16 amino acids. Per germline, CDR1 SGHVS and CDR2 FNYEAQ. The CDR3 DNA follows: TGTGCCAGCAGCTTAGGCTCTAGCGGGAGCGTTAGTGAGCAGTTCTTC. Protein sequence: CASSLGSSGSVSEQFF.

The chain has TRBV18 and TRBJ1-1; tentative D call: TRBD1 (6 bases). This CDR3 region has 15 residues. Trimming left V 1 base short and J 7 bases short, with 16 bases between. Germline CDR1 is KGHSH and CDR2 is LQKENI. The CDR3 region is CASSPLSGKGVEAFF. CDR3 bases: TGTGCCAGCTCACCACTCTCGGGGAAGGGGGTTGAAGCTTTCTTT.

The genes are TRBV5-1 and TRBJ1-6; no reliable D call. Trimming took 1 base from V and 6 from J, leaving 11 bases between them. Germline V lookup: CDR1 SGHRS, CDR2 YFSETQ. The CDR3 consists of 15 residues. CDR3 in amino acids: CASSLSSFVNSPLHF. CDR3 bases: TGCGCCAGCAGCTTGAGTAGCTTTGTTAATTCACCCCTCCACTTT.

The V call is TRBV7-9, the J call TRBJ2-7, with 8 positions matching TRBD1. V dropped 0 bases and J dropped 5; count of bases not matched to a gene: 6. The CDR3 is 15 amino acids. Germline values: CDR1 SEHNR, CDR2 FQNEAQ (reference sequence). CDR3 DNA: TGTGCCAGCAGCTTAGCGACAGGGGTGAGTCACGAGCAGTACTTC. Translated: CASSLATGVSHEQYF.

V and J are TRBV11-2 and TRBJ2-5; 12 bases fit TRBD2. V gave up 1 base and J gave up 1 base; unmatched junction bases: 4. CDR1 and CDR2 (germline): SGHAT, FQNNGV. This CDR3 spans 17 amino acids. The CDR3: CASSLGRTSGAQETQYF. The CDR3 coding sequence is TGTGCCAGCAGCTTAGGACGGACTAGCGGGGCCCAAGAGACCCAGTACTTC.

The rearrangement uses TRBV28 and TRBJ1-6; D is perhaps TRBD1 (5 bases). CDR3 length: 14 residues. Germline V gene data show CDR1 as MDHEN and CDR2 as SYDVKM. Trimming took 6 bases from V and 7 from J, leaving 13 bases between them. CDR3 sequence reads: CASSIRVRNSPLHF. CDR3 sequence (DNA): TGTGCCAGCAGCATCAGGGTGAGGAATTCACCCCTCCACTTT.

The CDR3 loop is CASSLYQGLGYTF. For the CDR3, the DNA is TGTGCCAGCAGTTTATACCAAGGACTTGGCTACACCTTC. V and J are TRBV12-3 or TRBV12-4 and TRBJ1-2; no reliable D call. Trimming pared 2 bases from V and 7 bases from J, leaving 11 bases between. The CDR3 spans 13 residues.

This CDR3 is CSVTRTGSSTDTQYF. The CDR3 nucleotides read TGCAGCGTCACTAGGACAGGAAGCAGCACAGATACGCAGTATTTT. The chain employs TRBV29-1 and TRBJ2-3; 7 nucleotides agree with TRBD1. Trimming took 6 bases from V and 0 from J; bases not matched to a gene: 9. CDR3 length: 15 residues. The germline V gene has CDR1 SQVTM and CDR2 ANQGSEA.

The V call is TRBV28, the J call TRBJ2-2; 10 bases map to TRBD2. The CDR3 length is 18 residues. With V trimmed by 10 bases and J by 3 bases, 17 bases remained unmatched. CDR1 MDHEN and CDR2 SYDVKM come from the germline V gene. CDR3 sequence: CAIKTPTGLAEHTGELFF. CDR3 bases: TGTGCCATCAAGACCCCTACCGGACTAGCGGAACACACCGGGGAGCTGTTTTTT.

V gene TRBV7-3 combines with J gene TRBJ1-1; a possible D gene is TRBD1 (5 bases). CDR1 and CDR2 from the germline V gene are SGHTA and FQGTGA. V lost 5 bases to trimming and J lost 8 bases, with 12 bases between them. This CDR3 region has 12 residues. In DNA form, the CDR3 reads TGTGCCAGCAGCCTTGGGAACAGGGAAGCTTTCTTT. As protein: CASSLGNREAFF.

This clone was counted a few times. The chain joins TRBV19 to TRBJ1-5; D remains unclear. V was clipped by 3 bases and J by 1 base, with 13 bases between them. CDR3 length: 16 residues. Germline values: CDR1 LNHDA, CDR2 SQIVND (reference sequence). In nucleotides, the CDR3 is TGTGCCAGTAGTATCACGTGGGTGAGGAGCAATCAGCCCCAGCATTTT. Protein: CASSITWVRSNQPQHF.

The chain joins TRBV5-1 to TRBJ1-2; tentative D call: TRBD1 (6 bases). Trimming shortened V by 4 bases and J by 6 bases, and 13 bases separated the two germline ends. Germline values: CDR1 SGHRS, CDR2 YFSETQ. The CDR3 sequence is 13 residues long. As DNA, the CDR3 is TGCGCCAGCAGCATCTTGACAGGTGATGGCTACACCTTC. It specifies CASSILTGDGYTF.

J is TRBJ2-7 and V is TRBV13; D is possibly TRBD2 (6 bases). V lost 5 bases to trimming and J lost 0 bases, with 17 bases between them. CDR1 is PRHDT, CDR2 FYEKMQ, per germline (reference sequence). CDR3 length equals 16 residues. This chain's CDR3 is CASSPRHPRDSYEQYF. CDR3 sequence (DNA): TGTGCCAGCAGCCCCCGTCATCCGCGGGACTCCTACGAGCAGTACTTC.

In its sample, this clone was seen a few times. The V call is TRBV24-1, the J call TRBJ1-5, with a possible D match to TRBD1 (5 bases). The germline gives CDR1 KGHDR, CDR2 SFDVKD. The V end lost 4 bases, the J end lost 1 base, and 13 bases lay between the germline ends. The CDR3 sequence is 16 residues long. CDR3 in DNA: TGTGCCACCAGTGAACACCAGGGTGCGAGCAATCAGCCCCAGCATTTT. This translates into CATSEHQGASNQPQHF.

The chain joins TRBV28 to TRBJ1-1; 8 bases map to TRBD1. Germline CDR1 and CDR2: MDHEN and SYDVKM. V shed 6 bases and J 4 bases; nucleotides not matched to a gene: 4. The CDR3 is 13 amino acids. CDR3 sequence reads: CASRSGQGTEAFF. CDR3 in DNA: TGTGCCAGCAGATCCGGACAGGGCACTGAAGCTTTCTTT.

The V gene is TRBV7-2, the J gene TRBJ1-1, with D perhaps TRBD1 (5 bases). CDR3 length: 17 amino acids. Per germline, CDR1 SGHTA and CDR2 FQGNSA. Deletions cut 0 bases from V and 4 bases from J, with 18 bases between. The CDR3 region is CASSLAPGGAGGTEAFF. For the CDR3, the DNA is TGTGCCAGCAGCTTAGCGCCCGGAGGGGCCGGGGGCACTGAAGCTTTCTTT.

This rearrangement joins TRBV27 to TRBJ2-1; the D gene is possibly TRBD2 (6 bases). CDR3 size: 14 residues. V lost 6 bases and J lost 2, with 11 bases in between. The germline V gene encodes CDR1 MNHEY and CDR2 SMNVEV (reference sequence). The CDR3 DNA reads TGTGCCAGCAGCCGGGAGAGGGCCTACAATGAGCAGTTCTTC. Translated: CASSRERAYNEQFF.

This chain connects TRBV2 to TRBJ2-7; D is perhaps TRBD1 (5 bases). Germline V gene data show CDR1 as SNHLY and CDR2 as FYNNEI. The V end was cut by 3 bases, the J end by 5 bases, with 8 bases between. The CDR3 length is 12 residues. CDR3 in amino acids: CASSDRGHEQYF. In DNA, the CDR3 is TGTGCCAGCAGTGATAGGGGCCACGAGCAGTACTTC.

This chain joins TRBV29-1 and TRBJ1-2; a possible D gene is TRBD1 (6 bases). The CDR3 is made up of 13 amino acids. V lost 6 bases and J lost 4, with 15 bases in between. CDR1 and CDR2 (germline): SQVTM, ANQGSEA. The CDR3 bases are TGCAGCGTGACTGTTCAGGGGATCTATGGCTACACCTTC. This translates into CSVTVQGIYGYTF.

This chain joins TRBV4-1 and TRBJ2-4; 7 bases agree with TRBD1. V was pared by 0 bases and J by 1 base, with 3 bases of the junction left unmatched. The CDR3 totals 16 residues. Germline V gene lookup returns CDR1 MGHRA and CDR2 YSYEKL. Here the CDR3 reads CASSQETGVAKNIQYF. As DNA, the CDR3 is TGCGCCAGCAGCCAAGAAACAGGGGTGGCCAAAAACATTCAGTACTTC.

The V and J genes are TRBV7-8 and TRBJ2-1, with 14 bases identical to TRBD2. CDR1 is SGHVS and CDR2 is FQNEAQ in the germline V gene. The CDR3 is 18 amino acids. V lost 5 bases, J lost 5 bases, and 11 bases stayed unmatched. The CDR3 sequence: CASSPGTSGSARNNEQFF. The DNA for the CDR3 is TGTGCCAGCAGCCCCGGGACTAGCGGGAGCGCGAGAAACAATGAGCAGTTCTTC.